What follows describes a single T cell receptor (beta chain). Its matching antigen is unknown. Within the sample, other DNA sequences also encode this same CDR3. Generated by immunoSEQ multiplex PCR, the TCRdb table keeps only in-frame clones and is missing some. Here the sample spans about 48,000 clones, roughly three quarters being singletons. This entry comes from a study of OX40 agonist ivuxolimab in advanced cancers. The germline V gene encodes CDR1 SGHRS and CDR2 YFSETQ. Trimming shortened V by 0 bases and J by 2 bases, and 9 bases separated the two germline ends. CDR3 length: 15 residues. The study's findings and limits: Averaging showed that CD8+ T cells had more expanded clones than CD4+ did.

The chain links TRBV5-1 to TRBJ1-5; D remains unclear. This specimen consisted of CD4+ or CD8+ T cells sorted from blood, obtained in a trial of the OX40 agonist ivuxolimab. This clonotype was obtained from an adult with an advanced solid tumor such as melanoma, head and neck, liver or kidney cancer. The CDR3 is CASSLEGRGNQPQHF. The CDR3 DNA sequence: TGCGCCAGCAGCTTGGAAGGGAGGGGCAATCAGCCCCAGCATTTT.